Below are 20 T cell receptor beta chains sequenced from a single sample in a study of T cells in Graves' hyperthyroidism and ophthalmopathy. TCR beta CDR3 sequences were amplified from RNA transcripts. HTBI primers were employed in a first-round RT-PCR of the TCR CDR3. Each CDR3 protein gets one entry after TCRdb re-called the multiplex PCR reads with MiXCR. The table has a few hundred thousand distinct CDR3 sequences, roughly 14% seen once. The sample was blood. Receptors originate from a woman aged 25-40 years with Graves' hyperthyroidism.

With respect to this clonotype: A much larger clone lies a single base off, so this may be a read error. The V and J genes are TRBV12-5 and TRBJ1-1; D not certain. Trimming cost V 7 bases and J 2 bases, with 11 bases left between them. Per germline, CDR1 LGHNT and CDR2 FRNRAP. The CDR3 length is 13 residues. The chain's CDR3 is CASADGVNTEAFF. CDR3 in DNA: TGTGCTAGTGCCGATGGGGTTAACACTGAAGCTTTCTTT.

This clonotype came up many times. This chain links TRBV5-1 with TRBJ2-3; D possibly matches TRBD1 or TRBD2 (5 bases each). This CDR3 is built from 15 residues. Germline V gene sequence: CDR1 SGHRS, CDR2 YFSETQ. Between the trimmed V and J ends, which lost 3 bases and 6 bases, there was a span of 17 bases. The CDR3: CASSWAPRGADTQYF. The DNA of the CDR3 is TGCGCCAGCAGCTGGGCCCCGAGGGGAGCGGATACGCAGTATTTT.

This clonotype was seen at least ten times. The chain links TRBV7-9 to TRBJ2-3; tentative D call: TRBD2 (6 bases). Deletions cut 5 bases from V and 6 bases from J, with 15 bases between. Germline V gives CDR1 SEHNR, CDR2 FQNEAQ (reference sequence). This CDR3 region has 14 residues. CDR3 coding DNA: TGTGCCAGCAGCGCCCCCGGGAGTCCCGATACGCAGTATTTT. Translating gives CASSAPGSPDTQYF.

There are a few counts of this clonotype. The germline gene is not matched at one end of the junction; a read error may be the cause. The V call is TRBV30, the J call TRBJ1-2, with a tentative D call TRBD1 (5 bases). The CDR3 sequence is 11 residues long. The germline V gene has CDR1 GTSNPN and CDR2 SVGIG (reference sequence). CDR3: CCNRDAYGYTF. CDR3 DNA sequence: TGCTGCAACCGGGACGCATATGGCTACACCTTC.

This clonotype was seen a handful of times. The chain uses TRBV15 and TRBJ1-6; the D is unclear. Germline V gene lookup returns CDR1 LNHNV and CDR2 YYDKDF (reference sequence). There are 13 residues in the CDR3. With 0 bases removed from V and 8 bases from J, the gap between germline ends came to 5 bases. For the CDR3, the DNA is TGTGCCACCAGCAGAGATGGGGATTCACCCCTCCACTTT. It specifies CATSRDGDSPLHF.

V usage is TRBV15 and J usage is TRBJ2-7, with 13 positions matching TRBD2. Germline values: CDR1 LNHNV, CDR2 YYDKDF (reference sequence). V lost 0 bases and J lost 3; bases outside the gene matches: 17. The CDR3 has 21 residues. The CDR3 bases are TGTGCCACCAGCAGAGATAAGGGGGTGGGACTAGCGGGATTACTTAACTACGAGCAGTACTTC. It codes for CATSRDKGVGLAGLLNYEQYF.

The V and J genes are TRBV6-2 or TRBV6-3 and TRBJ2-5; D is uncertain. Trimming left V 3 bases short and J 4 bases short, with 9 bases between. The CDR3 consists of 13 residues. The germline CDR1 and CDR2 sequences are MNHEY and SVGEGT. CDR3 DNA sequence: TGTGCCAGCAGTTATTTGTTGTTAGAGACCCAGTACTTC. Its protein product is CASSYLLLETQYF.

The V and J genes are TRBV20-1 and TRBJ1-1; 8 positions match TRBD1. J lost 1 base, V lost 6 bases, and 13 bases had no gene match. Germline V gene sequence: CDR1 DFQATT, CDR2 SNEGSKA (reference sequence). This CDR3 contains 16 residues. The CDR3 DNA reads TGCAGTGCCCCCTCCCGACAGGGGATGGGGAACACTGAAGCTTTCTTT. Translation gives CSAPSRQGMGNTEAFF.

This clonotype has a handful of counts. The CDR3: CASSQGPGRLAKNIQYF. The CDR3 DNA reads as TGTGCCAGCAGCCAAGGGCCTGGCCGTCTAGCCAAAAACATTCAGTACTTC. The chain recombines TRBV3-1 with TRBJ2-4; D unclear. V gave up 1 base and J gave up 0 bases, with 13 bases separating them. This CDR3 is 17 amino acids long. Germline-derived CDR1 and CDR2 are LGHDT and YNNKEL (reference sequence).

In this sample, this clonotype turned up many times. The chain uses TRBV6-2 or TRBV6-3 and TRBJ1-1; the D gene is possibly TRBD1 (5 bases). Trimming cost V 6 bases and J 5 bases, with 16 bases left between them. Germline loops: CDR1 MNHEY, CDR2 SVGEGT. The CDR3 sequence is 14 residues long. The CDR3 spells CASSRTYYGTEAFF. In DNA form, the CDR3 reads TGTGCCAGCAGCCGGACATATTACGGGACTGAAGCTTTCTTT.

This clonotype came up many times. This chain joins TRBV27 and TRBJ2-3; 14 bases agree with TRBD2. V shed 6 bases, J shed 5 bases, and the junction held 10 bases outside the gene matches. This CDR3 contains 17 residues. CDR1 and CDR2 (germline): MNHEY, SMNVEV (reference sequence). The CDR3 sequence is CASSQEPGLAGEDTQYF. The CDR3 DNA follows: TGTGCCAGCAGCCAAGAACCGGGACTAGCGGGAGAAGATACGCAGTATTTT.

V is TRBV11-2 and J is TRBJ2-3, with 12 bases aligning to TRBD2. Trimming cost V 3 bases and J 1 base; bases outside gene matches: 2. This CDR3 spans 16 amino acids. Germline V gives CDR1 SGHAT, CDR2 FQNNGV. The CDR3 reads CASSFWTSGGTDTQYF. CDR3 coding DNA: TGTGCCAGCAGCTTCTGGACTAGCGGGGGCACAGATACGCAGTATTTT. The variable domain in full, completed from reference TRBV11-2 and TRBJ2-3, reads EAGVAQSPRYKIIEKRQSVAFWCNPISGHATLYWYQQILGQGPKLLIQFQNNGVVDDSQLPKDRFSAERLKGVDSTLKIQPAKLEDSAVYLCASSFWTSGGTDTQYFGPGTRLTVL.

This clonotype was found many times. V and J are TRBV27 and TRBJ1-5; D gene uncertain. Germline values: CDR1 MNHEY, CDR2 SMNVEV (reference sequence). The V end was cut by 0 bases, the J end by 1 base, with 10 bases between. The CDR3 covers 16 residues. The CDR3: CASSLSSQVSNQPQHF. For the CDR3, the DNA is TGTGCCAGCAGTTTATCTTCCCAGGTCAGCAATCAGCCCCAGCATTTT.

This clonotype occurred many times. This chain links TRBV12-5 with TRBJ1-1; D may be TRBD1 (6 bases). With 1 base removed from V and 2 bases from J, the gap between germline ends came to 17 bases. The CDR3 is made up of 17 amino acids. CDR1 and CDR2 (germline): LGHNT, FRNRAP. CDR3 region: CASGLGRGGWDNTEAFF. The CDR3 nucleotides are TGTGCTAGTGGTTTGGGACGAGGGGGGTGGGATAACACTGAAGCTTTCTTT.

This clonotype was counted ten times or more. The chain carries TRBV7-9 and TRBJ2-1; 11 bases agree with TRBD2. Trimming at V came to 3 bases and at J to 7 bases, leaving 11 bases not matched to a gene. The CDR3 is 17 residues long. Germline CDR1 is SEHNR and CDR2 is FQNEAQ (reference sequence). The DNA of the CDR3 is TGTGCCAGCAGCTTTTACCTTAGCGGGAGGGCTGGGAATGAGCAGTTCTTC. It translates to CASSFYLSGRAGNEQFF.

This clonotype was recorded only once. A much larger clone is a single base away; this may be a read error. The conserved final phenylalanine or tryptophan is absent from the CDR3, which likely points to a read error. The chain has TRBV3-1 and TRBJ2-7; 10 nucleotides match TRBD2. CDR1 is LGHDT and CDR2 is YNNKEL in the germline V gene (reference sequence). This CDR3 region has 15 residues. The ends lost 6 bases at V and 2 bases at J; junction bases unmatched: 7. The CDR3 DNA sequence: TGTGCCAGCAGTCTAGCGGGAGTTCGGACCTACGAGCAGTACCTC. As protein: CASSLAGVRTYEQYL.

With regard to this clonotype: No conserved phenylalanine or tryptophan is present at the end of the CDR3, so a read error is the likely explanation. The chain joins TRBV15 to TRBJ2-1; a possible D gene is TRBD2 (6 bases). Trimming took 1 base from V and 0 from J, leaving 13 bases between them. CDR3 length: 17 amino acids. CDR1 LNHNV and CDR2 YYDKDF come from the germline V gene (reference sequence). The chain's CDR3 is CATSRAIAASSYNEQFL. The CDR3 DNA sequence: TGTGCCACCAGCAGAGCGATAGCGGCAAGCTCCTACAATGAGCAGTTCCTC.

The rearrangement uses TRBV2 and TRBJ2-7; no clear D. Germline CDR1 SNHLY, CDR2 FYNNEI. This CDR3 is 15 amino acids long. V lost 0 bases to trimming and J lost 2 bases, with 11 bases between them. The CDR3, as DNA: TGTGCCAGCAGTGAAGCGTCGGGTAACACCTACGAGCAGTACTTC. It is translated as CASSEASGNTYEQYF.

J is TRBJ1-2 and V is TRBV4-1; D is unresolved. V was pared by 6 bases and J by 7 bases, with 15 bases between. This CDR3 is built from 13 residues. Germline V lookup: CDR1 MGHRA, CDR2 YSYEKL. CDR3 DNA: TGCGCCAGCAGGCCGGGATTAATCAGTGGCTACACCTTC. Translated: CASRPGLISGYTF.

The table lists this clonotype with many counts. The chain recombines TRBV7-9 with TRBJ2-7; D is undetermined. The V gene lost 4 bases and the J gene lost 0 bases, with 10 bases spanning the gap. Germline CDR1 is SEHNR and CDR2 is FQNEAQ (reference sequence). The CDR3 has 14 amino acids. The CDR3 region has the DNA TGTGCCAGCAGCTCGCCTTCTAGCTCCTACGAGCAGTACTTC. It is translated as CASSSPSSSYEQYF.